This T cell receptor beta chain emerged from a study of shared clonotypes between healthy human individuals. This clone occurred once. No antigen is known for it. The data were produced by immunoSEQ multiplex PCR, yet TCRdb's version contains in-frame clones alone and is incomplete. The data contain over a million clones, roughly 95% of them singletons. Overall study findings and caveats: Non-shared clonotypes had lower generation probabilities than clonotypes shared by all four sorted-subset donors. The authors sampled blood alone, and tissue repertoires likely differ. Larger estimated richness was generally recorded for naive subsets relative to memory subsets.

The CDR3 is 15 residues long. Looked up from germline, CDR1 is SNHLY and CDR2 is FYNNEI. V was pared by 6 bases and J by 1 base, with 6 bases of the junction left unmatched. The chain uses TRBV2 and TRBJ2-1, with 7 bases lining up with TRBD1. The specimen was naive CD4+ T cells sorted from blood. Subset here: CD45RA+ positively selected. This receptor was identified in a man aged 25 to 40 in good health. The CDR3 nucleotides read TGTGCCAGCAGATCGGACAGGCTGTCCTACAATGAGCAGTTCTTC. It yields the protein CASRSDRLSYNEQFF.